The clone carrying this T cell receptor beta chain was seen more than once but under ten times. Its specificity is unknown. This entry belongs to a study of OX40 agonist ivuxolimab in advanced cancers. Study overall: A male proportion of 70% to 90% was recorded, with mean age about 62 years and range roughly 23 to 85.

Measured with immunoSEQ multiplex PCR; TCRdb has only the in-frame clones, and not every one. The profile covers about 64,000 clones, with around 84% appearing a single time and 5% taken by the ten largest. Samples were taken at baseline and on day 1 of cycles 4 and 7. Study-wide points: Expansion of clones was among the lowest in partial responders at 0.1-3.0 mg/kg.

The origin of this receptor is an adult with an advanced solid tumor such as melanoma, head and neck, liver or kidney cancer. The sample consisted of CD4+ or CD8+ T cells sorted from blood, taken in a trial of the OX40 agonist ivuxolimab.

The CDR3 coding sequence is TGTGCCAGCGCTACCTTCGGACAGGGGAATTCACCCCTCCACTTT. As protein: CASATFGQGNSPLHF. The chain links TRBV2 to TRBJ1-6; 9 bases agree with TRBD1. Looked up from germline, CDR1 is SNHLY and CDR2 is FYNNEI. V dropped 8 bases and J dropped 7; count of bases not matched to a gene: 9. The CDR3 spans 15 residues.